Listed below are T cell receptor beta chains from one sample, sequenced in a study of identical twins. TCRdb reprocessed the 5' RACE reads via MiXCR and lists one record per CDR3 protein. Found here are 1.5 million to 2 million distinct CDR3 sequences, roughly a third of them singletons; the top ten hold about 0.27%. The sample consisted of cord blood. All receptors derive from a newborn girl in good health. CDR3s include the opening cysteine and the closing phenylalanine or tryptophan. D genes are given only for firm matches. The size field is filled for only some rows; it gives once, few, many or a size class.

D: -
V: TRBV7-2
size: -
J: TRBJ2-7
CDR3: CASSFGGLGHEQYF
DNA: TGTGCCAGCAGCTTCGGGGGCCTCGGACACGAGCAGTACTTC

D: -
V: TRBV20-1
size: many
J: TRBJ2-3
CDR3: CSAQRQPSTDTQYF
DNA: TGCAGTGCTCAGAGACAGCCTAGCACAGATACGCAGTATTTT

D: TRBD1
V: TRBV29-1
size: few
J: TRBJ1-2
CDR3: CSVAVGQGYLNYGYTF
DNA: TGCAGCGTTGCGGTGGGACAGGGTTACCTTAACTATGGCTACACCTTC

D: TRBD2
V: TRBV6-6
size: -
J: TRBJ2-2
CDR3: CASSPLSGRTTGELFF
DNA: TGTGCCAGCAGTCCTCTGAGCGGGAGGACCACCGGGGAGCTGTTTTTT

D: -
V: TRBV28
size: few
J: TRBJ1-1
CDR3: CASSLLYRAGTEAFF
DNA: TGTGCCAGCAGTTTGTTATATAGGGCGGGGACTGAAGCTTTCTTT

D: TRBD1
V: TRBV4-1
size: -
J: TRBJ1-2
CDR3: CASSQGGRGYGYTF
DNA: TGCGCCAGCAGCCAAGGGGGCAGGGGGTATGGCTACACCTTC

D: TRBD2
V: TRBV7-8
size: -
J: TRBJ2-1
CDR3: CASILAGGPYEQFF
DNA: TGTGCCAGCATCTTAGCGGGAGGGCCGTATGAGCAGTTCTTC

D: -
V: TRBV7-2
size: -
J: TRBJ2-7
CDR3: CASSPRGRPSSYEQYF
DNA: TGTGCCAGCAGCCCACGGGGACGGCCAAGCTCCTACGAGCAGTACTTC

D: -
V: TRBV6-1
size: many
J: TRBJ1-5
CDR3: CASSDNNQPQHF
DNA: TGTGCCAGCAGTGACAACAATCAGCCCCAGCATTTT

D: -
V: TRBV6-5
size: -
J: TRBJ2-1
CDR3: CASSYGPWGNEQFF
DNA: TGTGCCAGCAGTTATGGGCCCTGGGGGAATGAGCAGTTCTTC

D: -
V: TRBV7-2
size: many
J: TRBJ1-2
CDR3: CASSLVEGHGYTF
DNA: TGTGCCAGCAGCTTAGTAGAAGGCCATGGCTACACCTTC

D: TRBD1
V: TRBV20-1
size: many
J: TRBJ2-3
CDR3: CSATGTGRTDTQYF
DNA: TGCAGTGCTACCGGGACAGGGAGAACAGATACGCAGTATTTT

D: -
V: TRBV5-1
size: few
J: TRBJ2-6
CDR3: CASRGLSGANVLTF
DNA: TGCGCCAGCCGCGGCCTTTCTGGGGCCAACGTCCTGACTTTC

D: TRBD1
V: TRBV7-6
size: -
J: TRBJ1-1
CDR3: CASSSQGVGTEAFF
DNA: TGTGCCAGCAGCTCACAGGGGGTAGGCACTGAAGCTTTCTTT

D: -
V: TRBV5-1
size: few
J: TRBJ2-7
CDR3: CASSLSSQKQYF
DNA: TGCGCCAGCAGCTTGAGTTCCCAGAAGCAGTACTTC

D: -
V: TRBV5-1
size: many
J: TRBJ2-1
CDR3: CASSLDRRGTAYNEQFF
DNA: TGCGCCAGCAGCTTGGATCGGCGCGGGACGGCCTACAATGAGCAGTTCTTC

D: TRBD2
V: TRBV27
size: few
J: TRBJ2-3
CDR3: CASKAYRLAGVSTDTQYF
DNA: TGTGCCAGCAAAGCATACCGACTAGCGGGGGTGAGCACAGATACGCAGTATTTT

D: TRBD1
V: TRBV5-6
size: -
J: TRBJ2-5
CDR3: CASSLPGQGRQETQYF
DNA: TGTGCCAGCAGCCTCCCTGGACAGGGGAGACAAGAGACCCAGTACTTC

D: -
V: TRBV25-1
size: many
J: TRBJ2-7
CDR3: CASSESFLSYEQYF
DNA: TGTGCCAGCAGTGAATCTTTCCTTTCCTACGAGCAGTACTTC

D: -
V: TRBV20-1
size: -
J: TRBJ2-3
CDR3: CSARDGGSVFTDTQYF
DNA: TGCAGCGCTAGAGATGGCGGTAGCGTTTTCACAGATACGCAGTATTTT

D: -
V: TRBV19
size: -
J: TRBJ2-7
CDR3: CASSISPGDSFYYEQYF
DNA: TGTGCCAGTAGTATATCCCCGGGGGACAGCTTCTACTACGAGCAGTACTTC

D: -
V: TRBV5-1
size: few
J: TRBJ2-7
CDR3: CASSLRLSGVYEQYF
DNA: TGCGCCAGCAGCTTGCGGCTATCGGGGGTTTACGAGCAGTACTTC

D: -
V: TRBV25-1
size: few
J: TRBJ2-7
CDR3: CASTPDLSYEQYF
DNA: TGTGCCAGCACCCCGGACCTTTCCTACGAGCAGTACTTC

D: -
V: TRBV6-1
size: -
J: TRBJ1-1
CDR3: CASSETSDTEAFF
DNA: TGTGCCAGCAGTGAAACTTCCGACACTGAAGCTTTCTTT

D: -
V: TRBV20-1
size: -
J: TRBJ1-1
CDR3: CSATLQGVNTEAFF
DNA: TGCAGTGCCACTTTACAGGGAGTGAACACTGAAGCTTTCTTT

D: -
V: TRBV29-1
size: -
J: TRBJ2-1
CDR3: CGITSGTCSYNEQFF
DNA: TGCGGGATTACTTCGGGAACTTGCTCCTACAATGAGCAGTTCTTC

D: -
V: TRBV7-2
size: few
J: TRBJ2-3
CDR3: CASSSILTITDTQYF
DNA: TGTGCCAGCAGCTCCATTCTAACCATCACAGATACGCAGTATTTT

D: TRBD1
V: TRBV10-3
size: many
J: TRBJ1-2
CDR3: CAISDPGQGYGYTF
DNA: TGTGCCATCAGTGATCCAGGACAGGGGTATGGCTACACCTTC

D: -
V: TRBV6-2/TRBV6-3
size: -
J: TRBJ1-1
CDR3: CASSYSFTEAFF
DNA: TGTGCCAGCAGTTACTCGTTCACTGAAGCTTTCTTT

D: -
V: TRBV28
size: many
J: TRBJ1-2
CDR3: CASSLRRLYGYTF
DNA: TGTGCCAGCAGTTTACGGCGCCTCTATGGCTACACCTTC

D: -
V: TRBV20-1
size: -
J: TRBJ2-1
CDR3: CSARRSDEQFF
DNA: TGCAGTGCTAGGAGGAGCGATGAGCAGTTCTTC

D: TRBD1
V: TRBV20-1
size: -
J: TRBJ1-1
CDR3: CSAGQGFRTEAFF
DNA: TGCAGTGCGGGACAGGGATTTCGCACTGAAGCTTTCTTT

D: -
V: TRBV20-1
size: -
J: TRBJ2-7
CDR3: CSASKGLYEQYF
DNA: TGCAGTGCTAGTAAGGGGCTTTACGAGCAGTACTTC

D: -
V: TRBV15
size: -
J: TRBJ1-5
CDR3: CATSRVGPNQPQHF
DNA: TGTGCCACCAGCAGAGTAGGGCCCAATCAGCCCCAGCATTTT

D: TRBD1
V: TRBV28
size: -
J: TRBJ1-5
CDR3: CASSVNRGRQPQHF
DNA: TGTGCCAGCAGTGTTAATAGGGGGCGCCAGCCCCAGCATTTT

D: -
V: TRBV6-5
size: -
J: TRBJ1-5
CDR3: CAEGTCNQPQHF
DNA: TGTGCAGAGGGCACGTGCAATCAGCCCCAGCATTTT

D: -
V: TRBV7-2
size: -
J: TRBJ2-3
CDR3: CASSLVVAADTQYF
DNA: TGTGCCAGCAGCTTGGTCGTGGCGGCAGATACGCAGTATTTT

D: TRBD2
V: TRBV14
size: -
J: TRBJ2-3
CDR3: CASSPIAGAYTDTQYF
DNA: TGTGCCAGCAGCCCTATAGCGGGGGCCTACACAGATACGCAGTATTTT

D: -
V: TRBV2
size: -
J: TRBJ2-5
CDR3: CASKGGRQETQYF
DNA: TGTGCCAGCAAGGGCGGCCGGCAAGAGACCCAGTACTTC

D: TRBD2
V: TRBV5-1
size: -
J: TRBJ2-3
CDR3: CASDQIAGAATDTQYF
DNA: TGCGCCAGCGACCAAATAGCGGGAGCGGCCACAGATACGCAGTATTTT

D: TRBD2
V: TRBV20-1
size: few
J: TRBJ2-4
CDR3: CSARPRLAGANIQYF
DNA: TGCAGTGCTAGACCTCGACTAGCGGGGGCGAACATTCAGTACTTC

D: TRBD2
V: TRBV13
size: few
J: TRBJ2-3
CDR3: CASSSPSGGWGTDTQYF
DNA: TGTGCCAGCAGCTCTCCTAGCGGGGGTTGGGGCACAGATACGCAGTATTTT

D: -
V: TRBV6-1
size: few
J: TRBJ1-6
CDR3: CASSEVRGGYNSPLHF
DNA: TGTGCCAGCAGTGAAGTTAGAGGGGGCTATAATTCACCCCTCCACTTT

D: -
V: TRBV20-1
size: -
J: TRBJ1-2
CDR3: CSAKQDNNYGYTF
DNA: TGCAGTGCAAAGCAGGACAATAACTATGGCTACACCTTC

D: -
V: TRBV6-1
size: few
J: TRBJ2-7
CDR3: CASTTRRLGYEQYF
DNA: TGTGCCAGCACCACACGGAGGTTGGGGTACGAGCAGTACTTC

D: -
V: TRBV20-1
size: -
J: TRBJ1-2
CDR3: CSASDPKRQPYGYTF
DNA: TGCAGTGCTAGTGATCCCAAGCGGCAGCCATATGGCTACACCTTC

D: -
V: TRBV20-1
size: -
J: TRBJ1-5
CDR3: CSARDLRSNQPQHF
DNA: TGCAGTGCTAGAGATCTTCGTAGCAATCAGCCCCAGCATTTT

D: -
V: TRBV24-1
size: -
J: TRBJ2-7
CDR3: CASSLYSLLSYEQYF
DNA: TGTGCCAGCAGTCTCTACAGCCTTCTCTCCTACGAGCAGTACTTC

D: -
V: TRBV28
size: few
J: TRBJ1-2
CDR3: CASSPGGAFNYGYTF
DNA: TGTGCCAGCAGCCCTGGGGGGGCATTCAACTATGGCTACACCTTC

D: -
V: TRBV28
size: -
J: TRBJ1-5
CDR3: CASSLYRYQPQHF
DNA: TGTGCCAGCAGTTTATACAGGTATCAGCCCCAGCATTTT

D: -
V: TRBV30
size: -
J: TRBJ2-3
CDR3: CARSVSGRPRDTQYF
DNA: TGTGCCCGGAGTGTATCCGGCCGACCGAGGGATACGCAGTATTTT

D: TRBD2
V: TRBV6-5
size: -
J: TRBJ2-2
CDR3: CASITSGSPGELFF
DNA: TGTGCCAGCATCACTAGCGGGAGCCCCGGGGAGCTGTTTTTT

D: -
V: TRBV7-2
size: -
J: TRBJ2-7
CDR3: CASSLELRDLAYEQYF
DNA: TGTGCCAGCAGCTTAGAACTCCGGGACCTGGCCTACGAGCAGTACTTC

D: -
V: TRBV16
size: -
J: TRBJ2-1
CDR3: CASSRGSIDEQFF
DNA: TGTGCCAGCAGCCGCGGTTCAATAGATGAGCAGTTCTTC

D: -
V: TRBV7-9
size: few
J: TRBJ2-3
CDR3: CASSFYLQGLDTQYF
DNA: TGTGCCAGCAGCTTTTATCTTCAGGGCCTAGATACGCAGTATTTT

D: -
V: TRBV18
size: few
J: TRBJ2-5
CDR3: CASKRDQETQYF
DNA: TGTGCCAGCAAACGGGACCAAGAGACCCAGTACTTC

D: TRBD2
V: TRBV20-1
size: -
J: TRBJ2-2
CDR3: CSARGSQLAGGTRSTGELFF
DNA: TGCAGTGCTAGAGGTTCCCAACTAGCGGGAGGAACCCGCAGCACCGGGGAGCTGTTTTTT